This T cell receptor (beta chain) was found in a study of breast tumors, draining lymph nodes, adjacent tissues. The lymph nodes were axillary draining lymph nodes from breast cancer patients. The sample holds a few counts of this clonotype. Its antigen is unknown. Study outcomes and limitations: Findings are consistent with lymph node origin and intratumoral expansion of most tumor T cells. The lymph node origin of tumor T cells was framed as consistent with a hypothesis, not demonstrated. Tumor TCR diversity was below lymph nodes but above nontumor tissue.

The J segment lost 4 bases and the V segment lost 7 bases, leaving 10 bases of the junction unmatched. Germline CDR1 is MDHEN and CDR2 is SYDVKM. The CDR3 covers 15 residues. TCRdb re-called the multiplex PCR reads through MiXCR, storing one row per CDR3 protein. Of roughly 86,000 distinct CDR3 sequences listed, approximately 19% are singletons. The V gene is TRBV28, the J gene TRBJ2-7; TRBD1 matches at 10 bases. This TCR was sampled from a female donor with breast cancer. Some clones in this sample may be carry-over from other donors' samples. The source material was axillary lymph node tissue. The CDR3 loop is CASKLGTGAGYEQYF. CDR3 bases: TGTGCCAGCAAACTAGGGACAGGGGCTGGTTACGAGCAGTACTTC.